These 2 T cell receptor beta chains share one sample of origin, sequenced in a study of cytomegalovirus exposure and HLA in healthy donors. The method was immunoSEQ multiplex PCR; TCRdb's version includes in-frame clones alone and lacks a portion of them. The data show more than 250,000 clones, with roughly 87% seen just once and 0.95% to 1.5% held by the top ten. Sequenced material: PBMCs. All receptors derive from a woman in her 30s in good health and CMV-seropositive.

The CDR3 DNA reads as TGTGCCTGGAGGTTAGCGGGAGGGCCGCCCAATGAGCAGTTCTTC. This codes for CAWRLAGGPPNEQFF. The J gene is TRBJ2-1, the V gene TRBV30, with 11 bases aligning to TRBD2. The CDR3 loop spans 15 amino acids. From germline, CDR1 is GTSNPN and CDR2 SVGIG (reference sequence). V lost 3 bases and J lost 6; bases outside the gene matches: 7.

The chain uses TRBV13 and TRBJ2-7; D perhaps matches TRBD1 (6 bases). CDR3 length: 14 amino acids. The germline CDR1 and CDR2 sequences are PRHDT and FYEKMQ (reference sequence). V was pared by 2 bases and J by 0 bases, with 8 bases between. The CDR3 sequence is CASSLLDSSYEQYF. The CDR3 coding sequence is TGTGCCAGCAGCTTACTGGACAGCTCCTACGAGCAGTACTTC.